These 3 T cell receptor beta chains originate from one sample sequenced in a study of T-cell reconstitution after alpha-beta-depleted transplantation in children. The TCRbeta library incorporated unique molecular identifiers. TCRdb re-called the PCR reads through MiXCR, storing one row per CDR3 protein. The data show roughly 400,000 distinct CDR3 sequences, with approximately 42% seen just once and under 35% held by the top ten. The sequencing used PBMCs, collected before TCRalphabeta/CD19-depleted stem cell transplant. The receptors originated from a girl aged 2-9 years with aplastic anemia, due to receive a stem cell transplant.

The CDR3 loop is CSAREGTGAAKNIQYF. Here the CDR3 DNA reads TGCAGTGCTAGGGAAGGGACAGGGGCGGCCAAAAACATTCAGTACTTC. The rearrangement links TRBV20-1 to TRBJ2-4; 10 positions match TRBD1. This CDR3 contains 16 residues. Germline lookup yields CDR1 DFQATT and CDR2 SNEGSKA (reference sequence). J gave up 1 base and V 3 bases, and 6 bases lay outside the gene matches.

The count of this clonotype is one. The chain recombines TRBV29-1 with TRBJ1-4, with TRBD1 matching over 7 bases. Germline V gene sequence: CDR1 SQVTM, CDR2 ANQGSEA. This CDR3 is built from 12 residues. The CDR3: CSASGGNEKLFF. CDR3 nucleotide sequence: TGCAGTGCTTCAGGGGGGAATGAAAAACTGTTTTTT.

This clonotype was seen repeatedly, ten times or more. V usage is TRBV4-1 and J usage is TRBJ2-7, with D perhaps matching TRBD1 (5 bases). Germline CDR1 reads MGHRA; CDR2 reads YSYEKL. The CDR3 is 14 residues long. V dropped 1 base and J dropped 4 bases, with 11 bases sitting between them. The CDR3 sequence is CASSQGSRVYEQYF. In DNA, the CDR3 is TGCGCCAGCAGCCAAGGAAGCAGGGTTTACGAGCAGTACTTC.